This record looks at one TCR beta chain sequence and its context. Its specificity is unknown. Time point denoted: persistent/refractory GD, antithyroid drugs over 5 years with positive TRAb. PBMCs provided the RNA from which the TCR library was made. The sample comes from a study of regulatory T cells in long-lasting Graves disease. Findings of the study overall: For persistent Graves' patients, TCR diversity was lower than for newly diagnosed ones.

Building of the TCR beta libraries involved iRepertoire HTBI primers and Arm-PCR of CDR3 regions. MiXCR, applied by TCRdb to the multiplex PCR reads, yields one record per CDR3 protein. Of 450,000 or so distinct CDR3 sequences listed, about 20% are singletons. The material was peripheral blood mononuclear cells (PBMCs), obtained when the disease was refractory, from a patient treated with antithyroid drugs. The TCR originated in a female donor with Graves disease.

The CDR3 nucleotides read TGTGCCAGCAGCTTACTTGACGGGGATAGCAATCAGCCCCAGCATTTT. Protein sequence: CASSLLDGDSNQPQHF. This sequence joins TRBV7-6 and TRBJ1-5; D gene unclear. The V end was cut by 2 bases, the J end by 0 bases, with 11 bases between. CDR3 size: 16 residues. CDR1 and CDR2 (germline): SGHVS, FNYEAQ.